Following are 16 T cell receptor beta chains from one sample sequenced in a study of blood T cell repertoires in COVID-19 (dated by TCRdb to 2018 to 2020). The library was made by the immunoSEQ multiplex PCR assay. In its TCRdb copy, this immuneACCESS table keeps in-frame sequences only and misses some clones. Where compared with another copy, unresolved V genes explain less than half of these, and the others have no known cause. Present in this sample are 150,000 to 200,000 clones, approximately 91% of which were seen just once. The ten largest clones represent approximately 2% of the sample. Sequencing used peripheral blood. The origin of the receptors is a man younger than 35 with acute or convalescent COVID-19.

The chain employs TRBV7-9 and TRBJ1-5; 9 nucleotides line up with TRBD1. V was pared by 6 bases and J by 6 bases, with 6 bases of the junction left unmatched. Germline V gene lookup returns CDR1 SEHNR and CDR2 FQNEAQ (reference sequence). The CDR3 length is 14 residues. The CDR3 reads CASSTGTGTQPQHF. The CDR3 DNA reads TGTGCCAGCAGTACCGGGACAGGGACTCAGCCCCAGCATTTT.

The chain is built from TRBV18 and TRBJ1-1; TRBD1 agrees at 9 bases. Germline CDR1 is KGHSH and CDR2 is LQKENI. This CDR3 contains 17 residues. Trimming removed 3 bases from V and 3 bases from J; junction bases left unmatched: 11. Written as DNA, the CDR3 is TGTGCCAGCTCACCGACCGCTACAGGGGGCTTGGACACTGAAGCTTTCTTT. It is translated as CASSPTATGGLDTEAFF.

V and J are TRBV6-2 or TRBV6-3 and TRBJ2-1, with 13 bases that match TRBD2. This CDR3 spans 16 amino acids. Germline lookup yields CDR1 MNHEY and CDR2 SVGEGT. Trimming took 2 bases from V and 5 from J; bases not matched to a gene: 3. For the CDR3, the DNA is TGTGCCAGCAGTTACACGGGACTAGCGGGAAACAATGAGCAGTTCTTC. This gives the protein CASSYTGLAGNNEQFF.

The chain links TRBV12-3 or TRBV12-4 to TRBJ1-1; tentative D call: TRBD1 (6 bases). Between the trimmed V and J ends, which lost 5 bases and 7 bases, there was a span of 14 bases. The CDR3 is 13 residues long. In DNA form, the CDR3 reads TGTGCCAGCAGTCCCCCAGGGGTGCGTGAAGCTTTCTTT. This translates into CASSPPGVREAFF.

The J gene is TRBJ1-2, the V gene TRBV6-6, with D uncertain. CDR1 is MNHNY, CDR2 SVGAGI, per germline (reference sequence). V was trimmed by 7 bases and J by 0 bases, leaving 12 bases between them. This CDR3 has 14 residues. DNA for the CDR3: TGTGCCAGCACCCCGGGGAGTCCTAACTATGGCTACACCTTC. It translates to CASTPGSPNYGYTF.

The chain recombines TRBV6-2 or TRBV6-3 with TRBJ2-2; D gene unclear. The CDR3 is 16 residues long. Trimming stripped 2 bases from V and 1 base from J, with 11 bases between. The germline gives CDR1 MNHEY, CDR2 SVGEGT. The CDR3: CASSYVTFRNTGELFF. CDR3 nucleotides: TGTGCCAGCAGTTACGTAACATTTCGGAACACCGGGGAGCTGTTTTTT.

This chain links TRBV7-6 with TRBJ1-1; tentatively, D is TRBD1 (6 bases). There are 15 residues in the CDR3. V was clipped by 1 base and J by 7 bases, with 16 bases between them. The germline V gene encodes CDR1 SGHVS and CDR2 FNYEAQ. The CDR3 loop reads CASSLGIGQRLEAFF. CDR3 sequence (DNA): TGTGCCAGCAGCTTAGGCATAGGACAGAGACTTGAAGCTTTCTTT.

The J gene is TRBJ2-5, the V gene TRBV19; 10 bases fit TRBD2. V was pared by 5 bases and J by 3 bases, with 6 bases of the junction left unmatched. Germline CDR1 is LNHDA and CDR2 is SQIVND (reference sequence). The CDR3 consists of 15 residues. The CDR3 DNA is TGTGCCAGTAGTCCGACTAGCGGGCGAGAAGAGACCCAGTACTTC. Translating gives CASSPTSGREETQYF.

The CDR3 DNA is TGCGCCAGCAGCCAAGCGGGCGGTTCGGCGGGAGGAATTTCAGCTGAGCAGTTCTTC. Its translation is CASSQAGGSAGGISAEQFF. The chain employs TRBV4-1 and TRBJ2-1, with 8 nucleotides matching TRBD2. The CDR3 covers 19 residues. Germline values: CDR1 MGHRA, CDR2 YSYEKL. Trimming cost V 1 base and J 9 bases; bases outside gene matches: 20.

The rearrangement links TRBV24-1 to TRBJ1-5; D may be TRBD1 (6 bases). This CDR3 has 14 amino acids. Germline assignment: CDR1 KGHDR and CDR2 SFDVKD. Trimming removed 10 bases at V and 4 bases at J, with 16 bases between. The CDR3 sequence is CATRAQGRNQPQHF. The CDR3 DNA reads TGTGCCACTAGGGCACAGGGACGGAATCAGCCCCAGCATTTT.

The chain recombines TRBV3-1 (or the pseudogene TRBV3-2) with TRBJ1-4; the D gene is possibly TRBD1 (5 bases). The CDR3 is made up of 17 amino acids. Germline CDR1 is LGHDT and CDR2 is YNNKEL (reference sequence). V lost 4 bases and J lost 1, with 16 bases in between. For the CDR3, the DNA is TGTGCCAGCAGCCGGTCCGGGAGCGGGGGAACTAATGAAAAACTGTTTTTT. As protein: CASSRSGSGGTNEKLFF.

This clone was counted a single time. The gene calls are TRBV9 and TRBJ2-1; 9 bases fit TRBD2. J was trimmed by 3 bases and V by 4 bases; bases with no gene match: 11. This CDR3 comprises 17 residues. CDR1 and CDR2 from the germline V gene are SGDLS and YYNGEE. In nucleotides, the CDR3 is TGTGCCAGCAGCCTCCGGCGGGGGGGGGTGAGCTACAATGAGCAGTTCTTC. This codes for CASSLRRGGVSYNEQFF.

The V gene is TRBV13, the J gene TRBJ2-7; 8 bases fit TRBD2. CDR3 length equals 16 residues. Germline assignment: CDR1 PRHDT and CDR2 FYEKMQ (reference sequence). With 0 bases clipped from V and 7 bases from J, the junction kept 11 bases outside the gene matches. The DNA for the CDR3 is TGTGCCAGCAGCTTAGGCGGGGGGGGCCCCGAAGTGGAGCAGTACTTC. Translated, it gives CASSLGGGGPEVEQYF.

The chain carries TRBV27 and TRBJ2-1; 14 nucleotides align to TRBD2. Trimming removed 5 bases from V and 9 bases from J; junction bases left unmatched: 12. CDR1 is MNHEY and CDR2 is SMNVEV in the germline V gene (reference sequence). CDR3 size: 17 residues. Here the CDR3 DNA reads TGTGCCAGCAGTCCCGCCCGACTAGCGGGGGGGCATATTGAGCAGTTCTTC. Translating it yields CASSPARLAGGHIEQFF.

This clone was observed once. The chain is built from TRBV12-5 and TRBJ1-1; D unresolved. Per the germline V gene, CDR1 is LGHNT and CDR2 is FRNRAP. Trimming stripped 3 bases from V and 6 bases from J, with 5 bases between. CDR3 length equals 11 residues. DNA for the CDR3: TGTGCTAGTGGTTTCGGGGCTGAAGCTTTCTTT. Amino acids: CASGFGAEAFF.

The gene calls are TRBV24-1 and TRBJ2-5; no reliable D call. Per the germline V gene, CDR1 is KGHDR and CDR2 is SFDVKD. The ends were cut back, 5 bases at V and 5 bases at J, with 11 bases in the middle. The CDR3 is made up of 13 amino acids. CDR3 residues: CATSVGSKETQYF. DNA for the CDR3: TGTGCCACCAGTGTGGGCTCCAAGGAGACCCAGTACTTC.